This TCR beta chain came from a study of early T cells in non-severe SARS-CoV-2 infection. The sample holds a few counts of this clonotype. Individual cDNA molecules each received unique molecular identifiers attached to them. One entry per CDR3 protein results from TCRdb running MiXCR on the 5' RACE reads. This table has more than 90,000 distinct CDR3 sequences, roughly an eighth appearing once. This CDR3 spans 13 amino acids. Germline CDR1 SGHTA, CDR2 FQGNSA. The germline V and J ends were trimmed by 5 bases and 5 bases, with 12 bases remaining between them. Source material: whole blood. The TCR sequence derives from an adult who was a healthcare worker with PCR-confirmed SARS-CoV-2 infection or an uninfected control (not recorded which). This rearrangement joins TRBV7-2 to TRBJ1-1; D unclear. CDR3 coding DNA: TGTGCCAGCAGCGTCAGAGAGAGAACTGAAGCTTTCTTT. It specifies CASSVRERTEAFF.